A selection of T cell receptor beta chains follows, all from one sample in a study of blood T cell repertoires in COVID-19. The protocol was immunoSEQ multiplex PCR, while the TCRdb copy is restricted to in-frame clones and leaves out a portion. The data contain some 96,000 clones, about nine tenths of them seen just once; the ten biggest clones take up 1.7%. Input material: peripheral blood. These receptors originate from a man aged 60-69 years with acute or convalescent COVID-19. CDR3s include the opening cysteine and the closing phenylalanine or tryptophan. Fields, in order: D gene, clone size, J gene, V gene, CDR3 length, CDR3 DNA, CDR3 protein. The D gene is left open where the match is weak. Clone size, where shown, is once, few, many, or a class for clones that have expanded.

D gene: TRBD1
clone size: few
J gene: TRBJ1-1
V gene: TRBV4-2
CDR3 length: 15
CDR3 DNA: TGTGCCAGCAGCCAGGGGACAGGGGGTTACACTGAAGCTTTCTTT
CDR3 protein: CASSQGTGGYTEAFF

D gene: -
clone size: -
J gene: TRBJ1-6
V gene: TRBV19
CDR3 length: 13
CDR3 DNA: TGTGCCAGTAACAGCGCCGGAGGTTCACCCCTCCACTTT
CDR3 protein: CASNSAGGSPLHF

D gene: -
clone size: -
J gene: TRBJ2-3
V gene: TRBV4-2
CDR3 length: 16
CDR3 DNA: TGTGCCAGCAGCCAAGATTTGCGGCGGAGCACAGATACGCAGTATTTT
CDR3 protein: CASSQDLRRSTDTQYF

D gene: -
clone size: -
J gene: TRBJ1-6
V gene: TRBV10-2
CDR3 length: 14
CDR3 DNA: TGCGCCAGCAGTGAGTCGGGAGACAATTCACCCCTCCACTTT
CDR3 protein: CASSESGDNSPLHF

D gene: TRBD2
clone size: once
J gene: TRBJ2-3
V gene: TRBV3-1/TRBV3-2
CDR3 length: 18
CDR3 DNA: TGTGCCAGCAGCCAAGAGGGACTAGCGGGGGTGGGCACAGATACGCAGTATTTT
CDR3 protein: CASSQEGLAGVGTDTQYF

D gene: -
clone size: -
J gene: TRBJ1-1
V gene: TRBV6-5
CDR3 length: 12
CDR3 DNA: TGTGCCAGCAGAAACAGGGTAACTGAAGCTTTCTTT
CDR3 protein: CASRNRVTEAFF

D gene: TRBD2
clone size: once
J gene: TRBJ2-1
V gene: TRBV10-2
CDR3 length: 18
CDR3 DNA: TGCGCCAGCAGCGATTTAGGGGCCGGGGGGGCTTCCTACAATGAGCAGTTCTTC
CDR3 protein: CASSDLGAGGASYNEQFF

D gene: -
clone size: -
J gene: TRBJ1-5
V gene: TRBV6-5
CDR3 length: 13
CDR3 DNA: TGTGCCAGCAGTTACATGGGGGGTCAGCCCCAGCATTTT
CDR3 protein: CASSYMGGQPQHF

D gene: -
clone size: -
J gene: TRBJ1-1
V gene: TRBV5-6
CDR3 length: 13
CDR3 DNA: TGTGCCAGCAGCTGGTGGGAGAGGACTGAAGCTTTCTTT
CDR3 protein: CASSWWERTEAFF

D gene: -
clone size: once
J gene: TRBJ2-3
V gene: TRBV7-9
CDR3 length: 11
CDR3 DNA: TGTGCCAGCGGAGGCACAGATACGCAGTATTTT
CDR3 protein: CASGGTDTQYF

D gene: -
clone size: -
J gene: TRBJ1-1
V gene: TRBV3-1/TRBV3-2
CDR3 length: 14
CDR3 DNA: TGTGCCAGCAGCCAAGACGGTTTGAACACTGAAGCTTTCTTT
CDR3 protein: CASSQDGLNTEAFF

D gene: -
clone size: few
J gene: TRBJ1-6
V gene: TRBV4-1
CDR3 length: 14
CDR3 DNA: TGCGCCAGCAGCCAAGAGGCGGTCCGGTCACCCCTCCACTTT
CDR3 protein: CASSQEAVRSPLHF

D gene: -
clone size: -
J gene: TRBJ1-4
V gene: TRBV19
CDR3 length: 15
CDR3 DNA: TGTGCCAGTAGTAGAGTAACAGCAACTAATGAAAAACTGTTTTTT
CDR3 protein: CASSRVTATNEKLFF

D gene: TRBD1
clone size: -
J gene: TRBJ1-1
V gene: TRBV2
CDR3 length: 13
CDR3 DNA: TGTGCCAGCAGTTATACAGGGGTCACTGAAGCTTTCTTT
CDR3 protein: CASSYTGVTEAFF

D gene: -
clone size: once
J gene: TRBJ2-3
V gene: TRBV5-1
CDR3 length: 14
CDR3 DNA: TGCGCCAGCAGCTTGGGACAACTCACAGATACGCAGTATTTT
CDR3 protein: CASSLGQLTDTQYF

D gene: -
clone size: few
J gene: TRBJ1-6
V gene: TRBV2
CDR3 length: 13
CDR3 DNA: TGTGCCAGCCGGAGGTGGGGTAATTCACCCCTCCACTTT
CDR3 protein: CASRRWGNSPLHF

D gene: -
clone size: -
J gene: TRBJ1-1
V gene: TRBV4-1
CDR3 length: 16
CDR3 DNA: TGCGCCAGCAGCCGAAGTGGCGGGACGGGAAACACTGAAGCTTTCTTT
CDR3 protein: CASSRSGGTGNTEAFF

D gene: TRBD1
clone size: -
J gene: TRBJ1-4
V gene: TRBV27
CDR3 length: 16
CDR3 DNA: TGTGCCAGCAGTTTAGGACGGACAGGGACCGCGGGGCGGCTGTTTTTT
CDR3 protein: CASSLGRTGTAGRLFF

D gene: TRBD1
clone size: once
J gene: TRBJ1-1
V gene: TRBV7-9
CDR3 length: 15
CDR3 DNA: TGTGCCAGCAGCTATTTGGGACAGGGACTCTCTGAAGCTTTCTTT
CDR3 protein: CASSYLGQGLSEAFF

D gene: -
clone size: -
J gene: TRBJ2-7
V gene: TRBV7-2
CDR3 length: 14
CDR3 DNA: TGTGCCAGCAGCTTTCCCCCAGGGTTGGACGAGCAGTACTTC
CDR3 protein: CASSFPPGLDEQYF

D gene: -
clone size: -
J gene: TRBJ2-1
V gene: TRBV6-4
CDR3 length: 14
CDR3 DNA: TGTGCCAGCGCTATGGGGGGGCCCTACAATGAGCAGTTCTTC
CDR3 protein: CASAMGGPYNEQFF

D gene: -
clone size: -
J gene: TRBJ2-3
V gene: TRBV30
CDR3 length: 12
CDR3 DNA: TGTGCCTGGAGTGTCCTCGAGGATACGCAGTATTTT
CDR3 protein: CAWSVLEDTQYF

D gene: -
clone size: -
J gene: TRBJ1-4
V gene: TRBV4-1
CDR3 length: 16
CDR3 DNA: TGCGCCAGCAGTCTCTTTTCTCCAGCAACTAATGAAAAACTGTTTTTT
CDR3 protein: CASSLFSPATNEKLFF

D gene: TRBD1
clone size: -
J gene: TRBJ1-4
V gene: TRBV2
CDR3 length: 16
CDR3 DNA: TGTGCCAGCAACGTACTGGACAGGAGAACTAATGAAAAACTGTTTTTT
CDR3 protein: CASNVLDRRTNEKLFF

D gene: TRBD2
clone size: -
J gene: TRBJ2-5
V gene: TRBV20-1
CDR3 length: 16
CDR3 DNA: TGCAGTGCTAGTGAACATAGCGGGGCTAAGTTAGAGACCCAGTACTTC
CDR3 protein: CSASEHSGAKLETQYF

D gene: -
clone size: -
J gene: TRBJ1-1
V gene: TRBV19
CDR3 length: 13
CDR3 DNA: TGTGCCAGTAGTATAGACAGAAACACTGAAGCTTTCTTT
CDR3 protein: CASSIDRNTEAFF

D gene: -
clone size: -
J gene: TRBJ1-5
V gene: TRBV7-2
CDR3 length: 14
CDR3 DNA: TGTGCCAGCAGCTCGGACAAATACAATCAGCCCCAGCATTTT
CDR3 protein: CASSSDKYNQPQHF

D gene: -
clone size: once
J gene: TRBJ1-2
V gene: TRBV6-1
CDR3 length: 15
CDR3 DNA: TGTGCCAGCAGTGAAGGGCAGGTCCCTAACTATGGCTACACCTTC
CDR3 protein: CASSEGQVPNYGYTF

D gene: -
clone size: -
J gene: TRBJ2-2
V gene: TRBV30
CDR3 length: 14
CDR3 DNA: TGTGCCTGGAGTCTCGGGTGGAACACCGGGGTACCCTTTTTT
CDR3 protein: CAWSLGWNTGVPFF

D gene: TRBD1
clone size: -
J gene: TRBJ2-7
V gene: TRBV27
CDR3 length: 15
CDR3 DNA: TGTGCCAGCAGCTCACGTCAGGGGGCAACCTACGAGCAGTACTTC
CDR3 protein: CASSSRQGATYEQYF

D gene: TRBD1
clone size: -
J gene: TRBJ1-6
V gene: TRBV6-5
CDR3 length: 15
CDR3 DNA: TGTGCCAGCGGAGAATCGGGACAGGGGAGGTCACCCCTCCACTTT
CDR3 protein: CASGESGQGRSPLHF

D gene: -
clone size: -
J gene: TRBJ1-4
V gene: TRBV28
CDR3 length: 14
CDR3 DNA: TGTGCCAGCAGTCCGGACAGTTATAATGAAAAACTGTTTTTT
CDR3 protein: CASSPDSYNEKLFF

D gene: TRBD1
clone size: -
J gene: TRBJ1-5
V gene: TRBV19
CDR3 length: 15
CDR3 DNA: TGTGCCAGTAGCCCCTACAGGGGCATCTATCAGCCCCAGCATTTT
CDR3 protein: CASSPYRGIYQPQHF

D gene: -
clone size: -
J gene: TRBJ2-3
V gene: TRBV24-1
CDR3 length: 17
CDR3 DNA: TGTGCCACCAGTTCCAGTGGGAGGGGGGCTTACACAGATACGCAGTATTTT
CDR3 protein: CATSSSGRGAYTDTQYF

D gene: -
clone size: -
J gene: TRBJ1-4
V gene: TRBV2
CDR3 length: 13
CDR3 DNA: TGTGCCAGCAGTGGTGTCCAAGCCGAAAAACTGTTTTTT
CDR3 protein: CASSGVQAEKLFF

D gene: -
clone size: once
J gene: TRBJ1-2
V gene: TRBV7-2
CDR3 length: 12
CDR3 DNA: TGTGCCAGCAGCCTGACAGGCTATGGCTACACCTTC
CDR3 protein: CASSLTGYGYTF

D gene: TRBD1
clone size: -
J gene: TRBJ1-1
V gene: TRBV3-1/TRBV3-2
CDR3 length: 17
CDR3 DNA: TGTGCCAGCAGCCCCTGGGGACAGGGCCCGATGAACACTGAAGCTTTCTTT
CDR3 protein: CASSPWGQGPMNTEAFF

D gene: -
clone size: -
J gene: TRBJ1-4
V gene: TRBV27
CDR3 length: 15
CDR3 DNA: TGTGCCAGCAGTTTAGGGGGAGGCACTAATGAAAAACTGTTTTTT
CDR3 protein: CASSLGGGTNEKLFF

D gene: -
clone size: -
J gene: TRBJ2-3
V gene: TRBV5-4
CDR3 length: 16
CDR3 DNA: TGTGCCAGCAGCTTGCAGGGAATAGGAAGCACAGATACGCAGTATTTT
CDR3 protein: CASSLQGIGSTDTQYF

D gene: -
clone size: -
J gene: TRBJ1-2
V gene: TRBV27
CDR3 length: 15
CDR3 DNA: TGTGCCAGCAGTTTAGGACAGCCAACCCCGGGGGGCTACACCTTC
CDR3 protein: CASSLGQPTPGGYTF

D gene: TRBD1
clone size: -
J gene: TRBJ1-4
V gene: TRBV19
CDR3 length: 15
CDR3 DNA: TGTGCCAGTAGTCCGACGGACAGGGGGAATGAAAAACTGTTTTTT
CDR3 protein: CASSPTDRGNEKLFF

D gene: TRBD1
clone size: -
J gene: TRBJ1-2
V gene: TRBV14
CDR3 length: 18
CDR3 DNA: TGTGCCAGCAGCCCCGGACAGGGGGGTCTTATTACTAACTATGGCTACACCTTC
CDR3 protein: CASSPGQGGLITNYGYTF

D gene: -
clone size: -
J gene: TRBJ2-5
V gene: TRBV30
CDR3 length: 16
CDR3 DNA: TGTGCCTGGAGTGTAGGAATCGCCAGGCCGCAAGAGACCCAGTACTTC
CDR3 protein: CAWSVGIARPQETQYF

D gene: -
clone size: -
J gene: TRBJ2-2
V gene: TRBV10-3
CDR3 length: 15
CDR3 DNA: TGTGCCGCCCGAGAGGGGGTTTCGAACACCGGGGAGCTGTTTTTT
CDR3 protein: CAAREGVSNTGELFF

D gene: -
clone size: -
J gene: TRBJ2-1
V gene: TRBV11-2
CDR3 length: 15
CDR3 DNA: TGTGCCAGCAGCTTAGAGGGGCAAAGGTACAATGAGCAGTTCTTC
CDR3 protein: CASSLEGQRYNEQFF

D gene: TRBD1
clone size: -
J gene: TRBJ1-1
V gene: TRBV29-1
CDR3 length: 10
CDR3 DNA: TGCAGCGTTGGGACAGGTAAAGCTTTCTTT
CDR3 protein: CSVGTGKAFF

D gene: TRBD1
clone size: -
J gene: TRBJ1-4
V gene: TRBV19
CDR3 length: 16
CDR3 DNA: TGTGCCAGTAGTATGACCCGGACAGGTCTTGGTGAAAAACTGTTTTTT
CDR3 protein: CASSMTRTGLGEKLFF

D gene: -
clone size: -
J gene: TRBJ1-1
V gene: TRBV7-9
CDR3 length: 15
CDR3 DNA: TGTGCCAGCAGCTTAACAGGGACGAGGAACACTGAAGCTTTCTTT
CDR3 protein: CASSLTGTRNTEAFF

D gene: -
clone size: -
J gene: TRBJ1-2
V gene: TRBV5-8
CDR3 length: 15
CDR3 DNA: TGTGCCAGCAGCTTGCTTCAGGGCGGGGGCTATGGCTACACCTTC
CDR3 protein: CASSLLQGGGYGYTF

D gene: -
clone size: -
J gene: TRBJ1-2
V gene: TRBV6-6
CDR3 length: 15
CDR3 DNA: TGTGCCAGCAGTGACCGGGATAGGAGAACCAATGGCTACACCTTC
CDR3 protein: CASSDRDRRTNGYTF

D gene: -
clone size: few
J gene: TRBJ1-1
V gene: TRBV2
CDR3 length: 12
CDR3 DNA: TGTGCCGCGGGGGCCGAGGGAACTGAAGCTTTCTTT
CDR3 protein: CAAGAEGTEAFF